This T cell receptor beta chain is drawn from a study of identical twins. Study results and limitations: Insertions were reduced in abundant cord blood beta clonotypes but not in memory repertoires.

In this sample, this clonotype turned up a few times. Its specificity is unknown. TCRdb called the 5' RACE reads again in MiXCR, with one record for every CDR3 protein. The sample yields some 1,600,000 distinct CDR3 sequences, about 32% seen once. This CDR3 is 14 amino acids long. The V end was cut by 8 bases, the J end by 3 bases, with 16 bases between. The germline V gene has CDR1 MNHEY and CDR2 SMNVEV (reference sequence). Source material: cord blood. This clonotype was obtained from a newborn girl in good health. The V call is TRBV27, the J call TRBJ2-5; D ambiguous. CDR3 coding DNA: TGTGCCAGCGGGAACTCCCTATGGGAAGAGACCCAGTACTTC. Protein product: CASGNSLWEETQYF.